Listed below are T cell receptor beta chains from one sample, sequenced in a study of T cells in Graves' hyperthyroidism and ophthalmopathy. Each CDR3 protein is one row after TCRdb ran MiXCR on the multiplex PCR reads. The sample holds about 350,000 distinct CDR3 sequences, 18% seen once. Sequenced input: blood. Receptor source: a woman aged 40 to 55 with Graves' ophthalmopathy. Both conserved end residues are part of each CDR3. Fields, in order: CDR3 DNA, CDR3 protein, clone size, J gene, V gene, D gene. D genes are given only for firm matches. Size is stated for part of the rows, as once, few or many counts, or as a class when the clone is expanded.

DNA: TGTGCCATCAGTGACGACCAGCGCATGAACACTGAAGCTTTCTTT; CDR3: CAISDDQRMNTEAFF; size: many; J: TRBJ1-1; V: TRBV10-3; D: -
DNA: TGTGCCAGCAGTGACGACGACACCGGGGAGCTGTTTTTT; CDR3: CASSDDDTGELFF; size: many; J: TRBJ2-2; V: TRBV6-4; D: -
DNA: TGTGCCAGCAGGGGGGGACAGGCGAGCAATCAGCCCCAGCATTTT; CDR3: CASRGGQASNQPQHF; size: many; J: TRBJ1-5; V: TRBV2; D: TRBD1
DNA: TGTGCCAGCAGTTACTCGAGGTCGGAGACCCAGTACTTC; CDR3: CASSYSRSETQYF; size: many; J: TRBJ2-5; V: TRBV6-5; D: -
DNA: TGTGCCAGCAGTCGAAACGTAGTGGGGGGCCAAGAGACCCAGTACTTC; CDR3: CASSRNVVGGQETQYF; size: -; J: TRBJ2-5; V: TRBV6-1; D: -
DNA: TGTGCCAGTAGTATAGTTGCCGGCATCCCTTCGGGTGGCTACACCTTC; CDR3: CASSIVAGIPSGGYTF; size: many; J: TRBJ1-2; V: TRBV19; D: -
DNA: TGTGCCAGCAGTTACGCGCCCCCGGGTAGCGGGAGGGACAGCCAAGAGACCCAGTACTTC; CDR3: CASSYAPPGSGRDSQETQYF; size: many; J: TRBJ2-5; V: TRBV6-6; D: TRBD2
DNA: TGTGCCAGCAGCTCATCCGGGACAAGCTCTGGAAACACCATATATTTT; CDR3: CASSSSGTSSGNTIYF; size: many; J: TRBJ1-3; V: TRBV7-8; D: -
DNA: TGCAGCGTTGTGGTATGGAACACTGAAGCTTTCTTT; CDR3: CSVVVWNTEAFF; size: many; J: TRBJ1-1; V: TRBV29-1; D: -
DNA: TGTGCCAGCAGTTATGGCGCCGAGCAGTACTTC; CDR3: CASSYGAEQYF; size: many; J: TRBJ2-7; V: TRBV6-2/TRBV6-3; D: -
DNA: TGTGCCAGCAGGACTAGCGGGAGGGCCTACACCGGGGAGCTGTTTTTT; CDR3: CASRTSGRAYTGELFF; size: many; J: TRBJ2-2; V: TRBV28; D: TRBD2
DNA: TGTGCCAGCAGATCGACCGGGACGACTAACTATGGCTACACCTTC; CDR3: CASRSTGTTNYGYTF; size: once; J: TRBJ1-2; V: TRBV6-2/TRBV6-3; D: -
DNA: TGTGCCAGCAGGACAGGGGCTTTGGGGCTATATGGCTACACCTTC; CDR3: CASRTGALGLYGYTF; size: many; J: TRBJ1-2; V: TRBV5-4; D: TRBD1
DNA: TGTGCCAGCAGTTACGCGCGGACCGGGGAGCTGTTTTTT; CDR3: CASSYARTGELFF; size: -; J: TRBJ2-2; V: TRBV6-5; D: -
DNA: TGTGCCAGCAGCTTAGAATTAATGGATGAGCAGTACTTC; CDR3: CASSLELMDEQYF; size: many; J: TRBJ2-7; V: TRBV7-9; D: -
DNA: TGTGCCAGCAGCACCGGACTAGCGGTTACCTACGAGCAGTACTTC; CDR3: CASSTGLAVTYEQYF; size: -; J: TRBJ2-7; V: TRBV7-8; D: TRBD2
DNA: TGTGCCAGCAGCTTAGTCGGGGGGGAAAACATTCAGTACTTC; CDR3: CASSLVGGENIQYF; size: many; J: TRBJ2-4; V: TRBV7-9; D: TRBD2
DNA: TGCAGTGCTAGATCAGCGGGAGGATCGAACACCGGGGAGCTGTTTTTT; CDR3: CSARSAGGSNTGELFF; size: many; J: TRBJ2-2; V: TRBV20-1; D: TRBD2
DNA: TGTGCCAGCAGCCCCGGATTTGCCCACGAGCAGTACTTC; CDR3: CASSPGFAHEQYF; size: many; J: TRBJ2-7; V: TRBV27; D: -
DNA: TGCAGTGCTATCGAATGGGGGGCACGGTTGGGCACTGAAGCTTTCTTT; CDR3: CSAIEWGARLGTEAFF; size: many; J: TRBJ1-1; V: TRBV20-1; D: -
DNA: TGTGCCAGCAGTCAAAACTTCCTAGCGGAACTTCGGACCCAGTACTTC; CDR3: CASSQNFLAELRTQYF; size: once; J: TRBJ2-5; V: TRBV6-2/TRBV6-3; D: TRBD2
DNA: TGTGCCTGGAGTTCGGCTGGAAACACCATATATTTT; CDR3: CAWSSAGNTIYF; size: -; J: TRBJ1-3; V: TRBV30; D: -
DNA: TGCAGCGCTGGACAGGGAGGGGCAGAGCAGTACTTC; CDR3: CSAGQGGAEQYF; size: -; J: TRBJ2-7; V: TRBV29-1; D: -
DNA: TGTGCCAGCAGCCGGACAGGGCGCGCCGAGCAGTACTTC; CDR3: CASSRTGRAEQYF; size: -; J: TRBJ2-7; V: TRBV6-2/TRBV6-3; D: TRBD1
DNA: TGTGCCAGTAGCCTAACTGGGACAAGTGAAGCTTTCTTT; CDR3: CASSLTGTSEAFF; size: many; J: TRBJ1-1; V: TRBV19; D: -
DNA: TGTGCCAGTAGTCTTCGAAGGGGAAGCTATGGGGGAGAGACCCAGTACTTC; CDR3: CASSLRRGSYGGETQYF; size: many; J: TRBJ2-5; V: TRBV19; D: -
DNA: TGCGCCAGCAGCCTTCGGGGGGGGGCGCGCACCGGGGAGCTGTTTTTT; CDR3: CASSLRGGARTGELFF; size: many; J: TRBJ2-2; V: TRBV5-1; D: TRBD2
DNA: TGCAGTGCTAGAGATGGGGGGAGGGAGGCTTTCTTT; CDR3: CSARDGGREAFF; size: many; J: TRBJ1-1; V: TRBV20-1; D: -
DNA: TGTGCCAGCAGTGAATTGAGCAATCAGGGCAATCAGCCCCAGCATTTT; CDR3: CASSELSNQGNQPQHF; size: -; J: TRBJ1-5; V: TRBV6-1; D: -
DNA: TGTGCCAGCAGTCCCCTGGACAGGAGACTCACCGGGGAGCTGTTTTTT; CDR3: CASSPLDRRLTGELFF; size: many; J: TRBJ2-2; V: TRBV28; D: TRBD1
DNA: TGTGCCAGCAGTGAACGACTCCTACTGAACACCGGGGAGCTGTTTTTT; CDR3: CASSERLLLNTGELFF; size: many; J: TRBJ2-2; V: TRBV2; D: -